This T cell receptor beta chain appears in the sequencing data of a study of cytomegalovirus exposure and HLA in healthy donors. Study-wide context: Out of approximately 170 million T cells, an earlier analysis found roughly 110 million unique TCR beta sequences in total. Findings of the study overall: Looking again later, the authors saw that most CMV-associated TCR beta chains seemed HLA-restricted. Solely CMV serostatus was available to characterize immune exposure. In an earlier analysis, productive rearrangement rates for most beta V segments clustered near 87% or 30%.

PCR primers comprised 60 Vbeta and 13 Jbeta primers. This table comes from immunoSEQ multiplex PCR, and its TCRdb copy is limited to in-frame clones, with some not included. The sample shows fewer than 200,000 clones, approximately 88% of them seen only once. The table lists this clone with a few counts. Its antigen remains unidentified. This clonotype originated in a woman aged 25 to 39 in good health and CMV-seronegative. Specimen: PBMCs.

CDR3 loop: CASSIGQTNTEAFF. The CDR3 bases are TGTGCCAGTAGTATAGGACAGACGAACACTGAAGCTTTCTTT. The genes are TRBV19 and TRBJ1-1; a possible D gene is TRBD1 (5 bases). V was shortened by 1 base and J by 1 base, with 7 bases between the two germline ends. Germline assignment: CDR1 LNHDA and CDR2 SQIVND (reference sequence). The CDR3 is 14 residues long.